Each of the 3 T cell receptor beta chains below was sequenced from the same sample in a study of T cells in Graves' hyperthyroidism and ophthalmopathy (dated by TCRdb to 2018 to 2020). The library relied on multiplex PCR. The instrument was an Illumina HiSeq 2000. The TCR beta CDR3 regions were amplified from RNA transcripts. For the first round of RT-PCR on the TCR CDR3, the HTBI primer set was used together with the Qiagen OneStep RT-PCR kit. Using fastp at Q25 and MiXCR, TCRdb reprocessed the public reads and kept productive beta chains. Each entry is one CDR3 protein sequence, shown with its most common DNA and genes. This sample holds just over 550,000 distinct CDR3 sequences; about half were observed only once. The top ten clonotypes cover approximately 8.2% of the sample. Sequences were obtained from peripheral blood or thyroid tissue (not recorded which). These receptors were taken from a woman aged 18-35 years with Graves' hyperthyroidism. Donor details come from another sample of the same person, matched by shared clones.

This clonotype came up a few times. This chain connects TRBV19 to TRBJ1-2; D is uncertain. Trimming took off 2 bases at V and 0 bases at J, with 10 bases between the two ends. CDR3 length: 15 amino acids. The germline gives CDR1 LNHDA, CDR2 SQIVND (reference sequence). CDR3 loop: CASSIKDGPNYGYTF. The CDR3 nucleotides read TGTGCCAGTAGTATAAAGGACGGTCCTAACTATGGCTACACCTTC.

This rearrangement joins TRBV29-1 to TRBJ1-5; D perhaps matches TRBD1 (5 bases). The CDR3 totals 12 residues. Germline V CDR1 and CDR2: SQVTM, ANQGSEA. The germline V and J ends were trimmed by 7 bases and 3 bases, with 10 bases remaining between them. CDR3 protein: CSAQGLNQPQHF. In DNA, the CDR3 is TGCAGCGCCCAGGGCCTCAATCAGCCCCAGCATTTT.

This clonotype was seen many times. The CDR3 nucleotides read TGTGCCAGCAGCTCGATGGGACAGGGGACAGCTCGGCCCCAGCATTTT. Its protein product is CASSSMGQGTARPQHF. The genes are TRBV7-2 and TRBJ1-5; 10 nucleotides agree with TRBD1. Germline lookup yields CDR1 SGHTA and CDR2 FQGNSA. Unmatched junction bases numbered 12, after V lost 4 bases and J lost 9 bases. The CDR3 length is 16 residues.